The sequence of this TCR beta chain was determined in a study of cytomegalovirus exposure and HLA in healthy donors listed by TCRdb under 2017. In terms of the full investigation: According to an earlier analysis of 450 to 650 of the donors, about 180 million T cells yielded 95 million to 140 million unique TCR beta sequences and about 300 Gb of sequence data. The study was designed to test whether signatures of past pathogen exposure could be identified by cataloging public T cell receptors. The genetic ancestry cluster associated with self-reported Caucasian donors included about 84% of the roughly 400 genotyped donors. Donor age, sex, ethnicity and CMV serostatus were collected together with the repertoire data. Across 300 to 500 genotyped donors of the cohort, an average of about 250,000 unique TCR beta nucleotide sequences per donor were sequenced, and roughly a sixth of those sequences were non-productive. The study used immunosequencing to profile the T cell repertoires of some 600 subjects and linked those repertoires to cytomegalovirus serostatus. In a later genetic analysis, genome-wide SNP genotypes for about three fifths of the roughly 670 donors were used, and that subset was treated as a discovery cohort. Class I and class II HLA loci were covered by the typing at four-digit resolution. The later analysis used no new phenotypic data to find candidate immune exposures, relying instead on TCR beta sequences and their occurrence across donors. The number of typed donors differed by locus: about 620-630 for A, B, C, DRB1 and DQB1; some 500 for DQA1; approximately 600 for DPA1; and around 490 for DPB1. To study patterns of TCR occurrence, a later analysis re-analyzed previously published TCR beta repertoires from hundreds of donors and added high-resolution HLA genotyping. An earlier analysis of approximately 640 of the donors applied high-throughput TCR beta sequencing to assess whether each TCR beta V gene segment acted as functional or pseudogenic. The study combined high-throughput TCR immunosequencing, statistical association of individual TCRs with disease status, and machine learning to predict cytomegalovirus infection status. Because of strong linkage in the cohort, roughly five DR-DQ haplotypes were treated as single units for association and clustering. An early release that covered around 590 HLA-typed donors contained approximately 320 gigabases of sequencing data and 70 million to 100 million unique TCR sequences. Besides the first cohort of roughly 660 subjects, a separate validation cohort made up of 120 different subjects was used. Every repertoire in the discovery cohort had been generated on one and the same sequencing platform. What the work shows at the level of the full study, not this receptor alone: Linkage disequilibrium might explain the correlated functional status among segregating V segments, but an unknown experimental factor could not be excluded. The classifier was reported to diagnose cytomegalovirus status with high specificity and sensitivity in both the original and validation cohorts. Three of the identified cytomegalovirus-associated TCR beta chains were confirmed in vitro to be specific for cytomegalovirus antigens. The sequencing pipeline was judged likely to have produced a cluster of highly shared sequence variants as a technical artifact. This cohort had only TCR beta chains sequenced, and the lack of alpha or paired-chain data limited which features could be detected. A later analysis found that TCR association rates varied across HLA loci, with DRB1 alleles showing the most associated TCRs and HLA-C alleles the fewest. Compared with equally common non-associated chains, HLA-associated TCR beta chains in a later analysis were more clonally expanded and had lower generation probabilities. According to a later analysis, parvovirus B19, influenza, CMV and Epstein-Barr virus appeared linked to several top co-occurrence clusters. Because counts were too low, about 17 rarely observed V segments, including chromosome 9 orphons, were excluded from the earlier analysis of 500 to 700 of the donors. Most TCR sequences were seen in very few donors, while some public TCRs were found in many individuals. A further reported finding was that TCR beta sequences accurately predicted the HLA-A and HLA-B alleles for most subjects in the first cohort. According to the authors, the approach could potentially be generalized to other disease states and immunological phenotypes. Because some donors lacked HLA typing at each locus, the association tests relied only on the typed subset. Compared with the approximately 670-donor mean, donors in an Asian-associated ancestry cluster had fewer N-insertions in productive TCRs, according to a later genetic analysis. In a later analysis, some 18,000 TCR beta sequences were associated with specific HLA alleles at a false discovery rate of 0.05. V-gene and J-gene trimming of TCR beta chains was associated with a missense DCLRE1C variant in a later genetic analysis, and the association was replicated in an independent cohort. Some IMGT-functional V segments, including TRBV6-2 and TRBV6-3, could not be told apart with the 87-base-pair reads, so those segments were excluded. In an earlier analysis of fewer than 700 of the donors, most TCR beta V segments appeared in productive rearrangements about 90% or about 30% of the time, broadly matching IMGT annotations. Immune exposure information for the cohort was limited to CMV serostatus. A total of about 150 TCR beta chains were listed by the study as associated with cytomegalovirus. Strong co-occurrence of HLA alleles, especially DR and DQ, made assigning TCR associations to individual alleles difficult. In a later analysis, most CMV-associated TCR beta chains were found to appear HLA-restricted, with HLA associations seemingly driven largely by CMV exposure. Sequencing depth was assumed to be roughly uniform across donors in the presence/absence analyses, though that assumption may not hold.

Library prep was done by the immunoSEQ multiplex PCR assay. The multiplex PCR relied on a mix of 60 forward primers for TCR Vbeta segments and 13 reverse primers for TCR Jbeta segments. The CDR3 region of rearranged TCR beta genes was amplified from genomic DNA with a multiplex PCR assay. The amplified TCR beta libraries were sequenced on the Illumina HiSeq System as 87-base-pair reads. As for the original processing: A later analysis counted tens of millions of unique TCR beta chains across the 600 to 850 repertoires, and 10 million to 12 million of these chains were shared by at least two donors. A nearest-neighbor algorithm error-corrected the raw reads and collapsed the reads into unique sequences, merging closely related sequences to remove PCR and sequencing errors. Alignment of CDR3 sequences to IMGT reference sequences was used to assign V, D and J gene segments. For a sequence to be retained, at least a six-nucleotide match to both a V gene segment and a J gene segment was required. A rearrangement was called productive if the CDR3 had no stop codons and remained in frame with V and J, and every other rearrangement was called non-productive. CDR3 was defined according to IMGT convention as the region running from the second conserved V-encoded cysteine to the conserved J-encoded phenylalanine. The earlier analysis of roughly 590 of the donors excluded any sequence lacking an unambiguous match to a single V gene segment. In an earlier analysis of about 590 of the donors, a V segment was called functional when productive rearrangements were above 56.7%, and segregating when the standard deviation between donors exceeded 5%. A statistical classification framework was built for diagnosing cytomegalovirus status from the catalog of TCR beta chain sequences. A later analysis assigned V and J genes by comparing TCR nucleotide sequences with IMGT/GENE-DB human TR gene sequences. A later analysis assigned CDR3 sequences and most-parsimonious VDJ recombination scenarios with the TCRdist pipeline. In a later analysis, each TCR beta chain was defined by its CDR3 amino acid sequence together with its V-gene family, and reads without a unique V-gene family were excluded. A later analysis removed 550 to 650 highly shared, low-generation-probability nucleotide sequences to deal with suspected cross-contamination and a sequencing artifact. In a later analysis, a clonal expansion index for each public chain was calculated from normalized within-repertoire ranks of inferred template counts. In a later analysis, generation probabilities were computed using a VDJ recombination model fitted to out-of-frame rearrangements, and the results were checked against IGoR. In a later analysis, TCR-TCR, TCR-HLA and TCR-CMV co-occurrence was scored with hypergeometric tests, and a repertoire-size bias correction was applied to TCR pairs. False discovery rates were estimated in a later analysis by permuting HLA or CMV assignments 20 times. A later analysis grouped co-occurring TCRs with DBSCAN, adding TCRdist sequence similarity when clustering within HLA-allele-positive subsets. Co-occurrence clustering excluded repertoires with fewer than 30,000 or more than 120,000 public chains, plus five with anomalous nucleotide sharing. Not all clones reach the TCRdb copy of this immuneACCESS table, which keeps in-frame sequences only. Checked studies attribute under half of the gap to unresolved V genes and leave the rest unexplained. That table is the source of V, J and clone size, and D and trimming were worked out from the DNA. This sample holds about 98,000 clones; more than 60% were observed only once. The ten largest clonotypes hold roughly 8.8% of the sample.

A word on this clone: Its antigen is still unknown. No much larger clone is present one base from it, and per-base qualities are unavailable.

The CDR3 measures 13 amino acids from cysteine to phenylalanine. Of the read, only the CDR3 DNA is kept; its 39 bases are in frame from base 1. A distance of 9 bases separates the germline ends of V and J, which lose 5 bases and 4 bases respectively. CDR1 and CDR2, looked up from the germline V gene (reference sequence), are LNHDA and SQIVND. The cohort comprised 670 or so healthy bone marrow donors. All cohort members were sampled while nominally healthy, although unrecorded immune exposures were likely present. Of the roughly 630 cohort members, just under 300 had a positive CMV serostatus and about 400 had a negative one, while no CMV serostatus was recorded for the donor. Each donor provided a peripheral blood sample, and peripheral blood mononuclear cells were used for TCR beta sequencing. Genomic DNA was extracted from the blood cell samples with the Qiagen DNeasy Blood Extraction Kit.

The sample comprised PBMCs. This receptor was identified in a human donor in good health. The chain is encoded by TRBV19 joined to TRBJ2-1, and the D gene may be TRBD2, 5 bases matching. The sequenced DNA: TGTGCCAGTAGTCGCGGGCAGTACAATGAGCAGTTCTTC. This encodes CASSRGQYNEQFF.